The 4 T cell receptor beta chains below all came from one sample that was sequenced in a study of blood T cell repertoires in COVID-19. Sequencing was performed with immunoSEQ multiplex PCR; in TCRdb, only in-frame clones are kept and a portion is missing. Among over 250,000 clones listed, 80% to 95% were seen once. Material for sequencing was peripheral blood. These receptors were taken from a person aged 18 to 35 with COVID-19, enrolled during active disease.

This clone was observed a handful of times. This chain uses TRBV28 with TRBJ2-2, with TRBD1 identical over 11 bases. The CDR3 length is 15 residues. J was trimmed by 3 bases and V by 4 bases; bases with no gene match: 1. Germline V gene sequence: CDR1 MDHEN, CDR2 SYDVKM. The CDR3 loop reads CASSSGQGDTGELFF. The CDR3 DNA reads TGTGCCAGCAGTTCGGGACAGGGGGACACCGGGGAGCTGTTTTTT.

CDR3 bases: TGCGCCAGCAGCTTGGGACAGGGGGGCTCTGGGGCCAACGTCCTGACTTTC. This encodes CASSLGQGGSGANVLTF. This sequence joins TRBV5-1 and TRBJ2-6, with TRBD1 identical over 9 bases. The CDR3 loop spans 17 amino acids. Germline CDR1 SGHRS, CDR2 YFSETQ. The J segment lost 0 bases and the V segment lost 0 bases, leaving 1 base of the junction unmatched.

This chain links TRBV7-9 with TRBJ1-4; unclear D gene. This CDR3 contains 15 residues. V lost 2 bases, J lost 4 bases, and 11 bases lay in between. Germline loops: CDR1 SEHNR, CDR2 FQNEAQ (reference sequence). CDR3 protein: CASSLLGPDNEKLFF. The CDR3 DNA is TGTGCCAGCAGCTTACTAGGCCCGGATAATGAAAAACTGTTTTTT.

This sequence joins TRBV19 and TRBJ1-6; a weak D match, TRBD1 (5 bases). This CDR3 is 14 amino acids long. The germline gives CDR1 LNHDA, CDR2 SQIVND (reference sequence). Trimming stripped 5 bases from V and 5 bases from J, with 10 bases between. CDR3 in amino acids: CASSFPTDNSPLHF. For the CDR3, the DNA is TGTGCCAGTAGTTTCCCGACAGATAATTCACCCCTCCACTTT. Supplemented by reference TRBV19 and TRBJ1-6, the full variable domain reads DGGITQSPKYLFRKEGQNVTLSCEQNLNHDAMYWYRQDPGQGLRLIYYSQIVNDFQKGDIAEGYSVSREKKESFPLTVTSAQKNPTAFYLCASSFPTDNSPLHFGNGTRLTVT.